Sequencing of this T cell receptor (beta chain) was carried out in a study of PD-1 blockade in classical Hodgkin lymphoma. General study findings and limits: Undefined causes, possibly disease activity or prior therapy, underlie the repertoire differences. Newly diagnosed patients were reported to exhibit reduced baseline TCR diversity relative to healthy donors. Excluded were patients who started nivolumab under 1 year after ASCT, a group that had lower diversity.

Of note for this clone: Its specificity is unknown.

Using immunoSEQ multiplex PCR, the repertoire was profiled, and TCRdb retains in-frame clones only, with some absent. The table lists some 96,000 clones, approximately 92% of them singletons. Patients all relapsed after autologous stem cell transplantation, and there was variation in brentuximab vedotin exposure. The receptor comes from a human donor with classical Hodgkin lymphoma. The sequencing used peripheral blood mononuclear cells (PBMCs), collected at baseline.

The CDR3 loop reads CASTWSGGYYEQYF. The CDR3, as DNA: TGTGCCAGCACTTGGAGCGGGGGATACTACGAGCAGTACTTC. The rearrangement uses TRBV27 and TRBJ2-7, with TRBD2 matching 8 bases. The CDR3 contains 14 residues. Germline-derived CDR1 and CDR2 are MNHEY and SMNVEV (reference sequence). The V and J ends lost 7 bases and 3 bases, in that order; junction bases with no gene match: 8.